The 31 T cell receptor beta chains presented below share a single source sample, sequenced in a study of regulatory T cells in long-lasting Graves disease (dated by TCRdb to the early 2020s). The intended sense of this specimen's time point label: persistent/refractory GD, antithyroid drugs over 5 years with positive TRAb. For both TCR sequencing and RNA sequencing, RNA was extracted from PBMCs in TRIzol. The library was obtained by multiplex PCR. The instrument given in TCRdb is Illumina HiSeq 4000. TCR beta libraries were built with iRepertoire HTBI primers and Arm-PCR amplification of CDR3 regions. Starting from the raw public reads, TCRdb applied fastp trimming at Q25, assembled clones with MiXCR and retained in-frame beta chains. Identical CDR3 protein sequences are pooled into one entry, listed with their most common genes and DNA. This sample lists under 450,000 distinct CDR3 sequences; 23% were detected once. The top ten hold approximately 25% of the sample.

Sequencing used peripheral blood mononuclear cells (PBMCs), obtained when the disease was refractory, from a patient treated with antithyroid drugs. The receptors stem from a female donor with Graves disease.

This chain uses TRBV19 with TRBJ1-5; 9 nucleotides align to TRBD1. The CDR3 covers 16 residues. The trim removed 11 bases at V and 0 bases at J, leaving 11 bases unmatched. Germline-derived CDR1 and CDR2 are LNHDA and SQIVND (reference sequence). CDR3 nucleotide sequence: TGTGCCTCGAGGACAGGGGCCGCGTTTAGCAATCAGCCCCAGCATTTT. Amino acids: CASRTGAAFSNQPQHF.

This clonotype was counted many times. The chain carries TRBV7-6 and TRBJ2-5; 7 bases fit TRBD2. Unmatched junction bases numbered 6, after V lost 1 base and J lost 1 base. CDR1 and CDR2 (germline): SGHVS, FNYEAQ. The CDR3 has 16 amino acids. This chain's CDR3 is CASSLGTSSGQETQYF. The CDR3 DNA is TGTGCCAGCAGCTTAGGTACCTCTAGCGGCCAAGAGACCCAGTACTTC. The full variable domain, in which reference TRBV7-6 and TRBJ2-5 provide the parts outside the CDR3, is GAGVSQSPRYKVTKRGQDVALRCDPISGHVSLYWYRQALGQGPEFLTYFNYEAQQDKSGLPNDRFSAERPEGSISTLTIQRTEQRDSAMYRCASSLGTSSGQETQYFGPGTRLLVL.

This chain links TRBV19 with TRBJ2-6, with D possibly matching TRBD1 (6 bases). The V end was cut by 1 base, the J end by 2 bases, with 12 bases between. This CDR3 contains 17 residues. In germline, CDR1 is LNHDA, CDR2 SQIVND (reference sequence). This CDR3 reads CASSIGQGKTGANVLTF. The CDR3 DNA follows: TGTGCCAGTAGTATAGGCCAGGGGAAGACTGGGGCCAACGTCCTGACTTTC.

CDR3 nucleotides: TGTGCCAGCAGCTTAGCGAGACAGACATTACCCTACCTTAACTATGGCTACACCTTC. Protein sequence: CASSLARQTLPYLNYGYTF. The rearrangement joins TRBV7-8 to TRBJ1-2; the D gene is possibly TRBD1 (5 bases). Germline CDR1 SGHVS, CDR2 FQNEAQ. Trimming cost V 0 bases and J 1 base, with 21 bases left between them. This CDR3 contains 19 residues.

The chain joins TRBV2 to TRBJ2-1; maybe TRBD2 (5 bases). This CDR3 is 13 amino acids long. V shed 5 bases and J shed 4 bases, with 9 bases lying between them. In germline, CDR1 is SNHLY, CDR2 FYNNEI. CDR3 sequence: CASSSGIYNEQFF. The CDR3 DNA reads as TGTGCCAGCAGTTCCGGGATTTACAATGAGCAGTTCTTC.

In the case of this clonotype: Just one base apart from a much larger clone, this may be a read error. The V and J genes are TRBV7-2 and TRBJ2-5, with D possibly TRBD1 on 5 matching bases. Germline V lookup: CDR1 SGHTA, CDR2 FQGNSA. The CDR3 sequence is 17 residues long. The CDR3 DNA reads TGTGCCAGCAGCTTAGTAGGGGTTCGACGGCCCCAAGAGGCCCAGTACTTC. As protein: CASSLVGVRRPQEAQYF.

This clonotype was picked up a small number of times. The chain is built from TRBV3-1 and TRBJ1-4; 11 bases agree with TRBD1. The trim removed 2 bases at V and 7 bases at J, leaving 3 bases unmatched. The CDR3 is 15 amino acids. The germline CDR1 and CDR2 sequences are LGHDT and YNNKEL (reference sequence). The CDR3 nucleotides are TGTGCCAGCAGCCAAAGGACAGGGGGCGTTGAAAAACTGTTTTTT. This codes for CASSQRTGGVEKLFF.

The chain joins TRBV20-1 to TRBJ1-5, with 10 bases matching TRBD1. Germline V gene data show CDR1 as DFQATT and CDR2 as SNEGSKA (reference sequence). Germline trimming cut 0 bases from V and 5 bases from J; bases unmatched to any gene: 10. The CDR3 spans 17 residues. The CDR3 loop reads CSARDFSQGQGYQPQHF. CDR3 bases: TGCAGTGCTAGAGATTTTTCACAGGGACAGGGGTATCAGCCCCAGCATTTT.

This clonotype was seen at least ten times. CDR3 loop: CASSLADSSYEQYF. The CDR3 DNA is TGTGCCAGCAGCTTAGCTGACAGTTCCTACGAGCAGTACTTC. This chain links TRBV28 with TRBJ2-7; maybe TRBD1 (5 bases). Trimming stripped 6 bases from V and 1 base from J, with 13 bases between. Germline V gene sequence: CDR1 MDHEN, CDR2 SYDVKM. The CDR3 is made up of 14 amino acids. The entire variable domain, with the rest obtained from reference TRBV28 and TRBJ2-7, is as follows: DVKVTQSSRYLVKRTGEKVFLECVQDMDHENMFWYRQDPGLGLRLIYFSYDVKMKEKGDIPEGYSVSREKKERFSLILESASTNQTSMYLCASSLADSSYEQYFGPGTRLTVT.

This clonotype was recorded at least ten times. The gene calls are TRBV27 and TRBJ1-5, with D perhaps TRBD1 (5 bases). Germline-derived CDR1 and CDR2 are MNHEY and SMNVEV (reference sequence). CDR3 length equals 14 residues. The V end lost 1 base, the J end lost 5 bases, and 9 bases lay between the germline ends. The chain's CDR3 is CASSLWGGDQPQHF. Here the CDR3 DNA reads TGTGCCAGCAGTTTATGGGGAGGGGATCAGCCCCAGCATTTT.

The table lists this clonotype with a few counts. V usage is TRBV7-2 and J usage is TRBJ1-1; 8 nucleotides line up with TRBD1. Germline V gene lookup returns CDR1 SGHTA and CDR2 FQGNSA. J gave up 2 bases and V 4 bases, and 9 bases lay outside the gene matches. The CDR3 sequence is 16 residues long. In nucleotides, the CDR3 is TGTGCCAGCAGCTCCCGGACAGGGAGCCAAAACACTGAAGCTTTCTTT. Translating gives CASSSRTGSQNTEAFF. The full variable domain, in which reference TRBV7-2 and TRBJ1-1 provide the parts outside the CDR3, is GAGVSQSPSNKVTEKGKDVELRCDPISGHTALYWYRQSLGQGLEFLIYFQGNSAPDKSGLPSDRFSAERTGGSVSTLTIQRTQQEDSAVYLCASSSRTGSQNTEAFFGQGTRLTVV.

The V gene is TRBV10-3, the J gene TRBJ1-1; D is ambiguous. V was pared by 6 bases and J by 0 bases, with 5 bases between. This CDR3 has 12 amino acids. The germline V gene has CDR1 ENHRY and CDR2 SYGVKD. The CDR3 DNA reads TGTGCCATCAGCCACATGAACACTGAAGCTTTCTTT. Translated: CAISHMNTEAFF.

This clonotype was counted only a few times. This chain joins TRBV6-5 and TRBJ2-7; D is perhaps TRBD1 (6 bases). The CDR3 has 18 residues. V was shortened by 1 base and J by 2 bases, with 21 bases between the two germline ends. Looked up from germline, CDR1 is MNHEY and CDR2 is SVGAGI. The CDR3 DNA reads as TGTGCCAGCAGTTACTTCGGACAGACGGATCCCATTACCTACGAGCAGTACTTC. Its protein product is CASSYFGQTDPITYEQYF.

In the case of this clonotype: Lacking the conserved final phenylalanine or tryptophan, this CDR3 likely reflects a read error. V gene TRBV4-3 combines with J gene TRBJ2-2, with D perhaps matching TRBD1 (5 bases). V lost 2 bases to trimming and J lost 7 bases, with 14 bases between them. In germline, CDR1 is LGHNA, CDR2 YSLEER. There are 15 residues in the CDR3. Here the CDR3 DNA reads TGCGCCAGCAGCCAAACCTCCGCAGGGTTCGGGGAGCTGTTTTCT. It codes for CASSQTSAGFGELFS.

This clonotype was counted a few times. This sequence joins TRBV6-1 and TRBJ1-2, with 7 positions matching TRBD1. J was trimmed by 8 bases and V by 7 bases; bases with no gene match: 7. CDR1 and CDR2 (germline): MNHNS, SASEGT. CDR3 length equals 12 residues. DNA for the CDR3: TGTGCCAGCAAGGAGGGGGACAGCGGCTACACCTTC. Its translation: CASKEGDSGYTF.

To note about this clonotype: An end of the junction differs from the germline gene, which may be a read error. The chain links TRBV19 to TRBJ2-2, with TRBD2 matching over 8 bases. The germline V gene has CDR1 LNHDA and CDR2 SQIVND (reference sequence). The CDR3 contains 16 residues. In nucleotides, the CDR3 is TGTGCCAATAGTCCCTTCCTTCGGACTAGCCCCGGGGAGCTGTTTTTT. This encodes CANSPFLRTSPGELFF.

This chain links TRBV7-2 with TRBJ1-6; TRBD1 aligns across 7 bases. Germline values: CDR1 SGHTA, CDR2 FQGNSA. With 7 bases clipped from V and 4 bases from J, the junction kept 7 bases outside the gene matches. The CDR3 covers 15 residues. CDR3 sequence (DNA): TGTGCCAGCACCCGGGGACAGAGTTATAATTCACCCCTCCACTTT. Its protein is CASTRGQSYNSPLHF.

The chain combines TRBV3-1 with TRBJ2-2, with a tentative D call TRBD2 (6 bases). This CDR3 is 14 amino acids long. Germline CDR1 and CDR2: LGHDT and YNNKEL (reference sequence). Trimming stripped 2 bases from V and 7 bases from J, with 11 bases between. CDR3 loop: CASSQSPGVGELFF. CDR3 in DNA: TGTGCCAGCAGCCAATCCCCGGGGGTCGGGGAGCTGTTTTTT.

This clonotype occurred a few times. The rearrangement joins TRBV27 to TRBJ1-6, with D perhaps matching TRBD1 (5 bases). Between the trimmed V and J ends, which lost 4 bases and 14 bases, there was a span of 21 bases. This CDR3 has 15 amino acids. Looked up from germline, CDR1 is MNHEY and CDR2 is SMNVEV (reference sequence). CDR3 residues: CASSWDAGFGRSLHF. Written as DNA, the CDR3 is TGTGCCAGCAGTTGGGACGCGGGTTTCGGAAGGTCCCTCCACTTT.

In DNA, the CDR3 is TGTGCCAGTTCTGGGGGGGACAGGGGGCTCGGGGCCAACGTCCTGACTTTC. Protein product: CASSGGDRGLGANVLTF. The chain joins TRBV6-1 to TRBJ2-6, with 12 nucleotides matching TRBD1. The ends lost 9 bases at V and 4 bases at J; junction bases unmatched: 10. This CDR3 is 17 amino acids long. Looked up from germline, CDR1 is MNHNS and CDR2 is SASEGT.

The chain couples TRBV28 to TRBJ2-7; 8 nucleotides line up with TRBD1. CDR3 length: 16 amino acids. Germline V gene lookup returns CDR1 MDHEN and CDR2 SYDVKM. The ends lost 5 bases at V and 0 bases at J; junction bases unmatched: 9. The CDR3 protein is CASSRYRGSSSYEQYF. CDR3 nucleotide sequence: TGTGCCAGCAGTCGATACAGGGGGTCGAGCTCCTACGAGCAGTACTTC.

This clonotype came up many times. The J gene is TRBJ1-1, the V gene TRBV28; D not resolved. This CDR3 contains 12 residues. The germline CDR1 and CDR2 sequences are MDHEN and SYDVKM. V lost 2 bases, J lost 8 bases, and 9 bases lay in between. DNA for the CDR3: TGTGCCAGCAGTTTAGGGCGCCCCGAAGCTTTCTTT. Its translation is CASSLGRPEAFF.

V and J are TRBV3-1 and TRBJ1-2, with a tentative D call TRBD1 (5 bases). From germline, CDR1 is LGHDT and CDR2 YNNKEL (reference sequence). V was trimmed by 3 bases and J by 2 bases, leaving 13 bases between them. There are 15 residues in the CDR3. CDR3 nucleotides: TGTGCCAGCAGCCAGAACGTCAGGGCGAACTATGGCTACACCTTC. It translates to CASSQNVRANYGYTF.

This clonotype has at least ten counts. This chain joins TRBV7-9 and TRBJ2-5; no definite D call. V lost 0 bases to trimming and J lost 4 bases, with 9 bases between them. The CDR3 spans 14 residues. Germline V gene lookup returns CDR1 SEHNR and CDR2 FQNEAQ (reference sequence). The CDR3 sequence is CASSLASGAETQYF. CDR3 nucleotide sequence: TGTGCCAGCAGCTTAGCTTCTGGAGCAGAGACCCAGTACTTC. The full variable domain, its missing parts supplied by reference TRBV7-9 and TRBJ2-5, is DTGVSQNPRHKITKRGQNVTFRCDPISEHNRLYWYRQTLGQGPEFLTYFQNEAQLEKSRLLSDRFSAERPKGSFSTLEIQRTEQGDSAMYLCASSLASGAETQYFGPGTRLLVL.

The chain has TRBV28 and TRBJ2-7; D may be TRBD1 (6 bases). This CDR3 spans 13 amino acids. V lost 6 bases and J lost 5, with 14 bases in between. The germline CDR1 and CDR2 sequences are MDHEN and SYDVKM. The CDR3 here is CASRDGQKNEQYF. The CDR3 DNA is TGTGCCAGCAGAGATGGACAGAAGAACGAGCAGTACTTC. Based on the CDR3 plus reference TRBV28 and TRBJ2-7, the full variable domain is DVKVTQSSRYLVKRTGEKVFLECVQDMDHENMFWYRQDPGLGLRLIYFSYDVKMKEKGDIPEGYSVSREKKERFSLILESASTNQTSMYLCASRDGQKNEQYFGPGTRLTVT.

The J gene is TRBJ2-7, the V gene TRBV27; D is perhaps TRBD1 (6 bases). The CDR3 covers 14 residues. The V gene lost 5 bases and the J gene lost 0 bases, with 11 bases spanning the gap. Germline CDR1 and CDR2: MNHEY and SMNVEV (reference sequence). CDR3 nucleotides: TGTGCCAGCAGTCCGTACAGGGACTCCTACGAGCAGTACTTC. It is translated as CASSPYRDSYEQYF.

This clonotype has just a few counts. The chain couples TRBV29-1 to TRBJ2-5; D may be TRBD1 or TRBD2 (5 bases each). The CDR3 is 17 residues long. Trimming shortened V by 4 bases and J by 3 bases, and 24 bases separated the two germline ends. Germline V gene data show CDR1 as SQVTM and CDR2 as ANQGSEA. CDR3 nucleotides: TGCAGCGTTGGCCTCCCGGGGCAGACGGGGCTAAAAGAGACCCAGTACTTC. It specifies CSVGLPGQTGLKETQYF.

The V call is TRBV30, the J call TRBJ2-7; 9 bases map to TRBD2. Germline values: CDR1 GTSNPN, CDR2 SVGIG (reference sequence). V shed 1 base, J shed 2 bases, and the junction held 0 bases outside the gene matches. This CDR3 has 13 residues. The CDR3 is CAWSASGAYEQYF. The CDR3 region has the DNA TGTGCCTGGAGTGCTAGCGGGGCCTACGAGCAGTACTTC.

The chain links TRBV10-3 to TRBJ1-5, with no clear D. The V and J ends lost 0 bases and 7 bases respectively, with 16 bases between them. This CDR3 spans 16 amino acids. Germline assignment: CDR1 ENHRY and CDR2 SYGVKD. The CDR3 nucleotides read TGTGCCATCAGTGAGTCGACGATTGGGTCCCGGCAGCCCCAGCATTTT. Translated: CAISESTIGSRQPQHF.

This clonotype was counted many times. V usage is TRBV29-1 and J usage is TRBJ1-2; 8 bases agree with TRBD1. CDR1 is SQVTM, CDR2 ANQGSEA, per germline. J gave up 3 bases and V 7 bases, and 13 bases lay outside the gene matches. This CDR3 comprises 15 residues. CDR3 DNA sequence: TGCAGCGCCAACAATCAGGACAGGGTTGACTATGGCTACACCTTC. Amino acid sequence: CSANNQDRVDYGYTF.

At least ten counts were recorded for this clonotype. V and J are TRBV10-3 and TRBJ2-7; 9 positions match TRBD2. Per germline, CDR1 ENHRY and CDR2 SYGVKD. V lost 6 bases, J lost 6 bases, and 9 bases stayed unmatched. This CDR3 comprises 14 residues. The CDR3 is CAISLSGSGAEQYF. DNA for the CDR3: TGTGCCATCAGCCTTAGCGGGAGCGGGGCCGAGCAGTACTTC.